The next 28 T cell receptor beta chains were all read from a single sample in a study of blood T cell repertoires in COVID-19. Measured with immunoSEQ multiplex PCR; TCRdb has only the in-frame clones, and not every one. The sample includes 170,000 or so clones, approximately 87% seen only once; the top ten take roughly 0.9%. Sequenced material: peripheral blood. All receptors come from a woman younger than 30 who had recovered from COVID-19.

This clone was seen only once. The J gene is TRBJ2-1, the V gene TRBV5-5; 8 positions agree with TRBD2. Trimming cost V 2 bases and J 4 bases; bases outside gene matches: 2. The CDR3 spans 14 residues. CDR1 is SGHKS, CDR2 YYEKEE, per germline (reference sequence). CDR3 in DNA: TGTGCCAGCAGCTTAGGCGGGGGGTACAATGAGCAGTTCTTC. Translated, it gives CASSLGGGYNEQFF.

This chain joins TRBV4-1 and TRBJ2-1; 8 bases align to TRBD2. Germline loops: CDR1 MGHRA, CDR2 YSYEKL. J lost 15 bases, V lost 2 bases, and 9 bases had no gene match. The CDR3 loop spans 13 amino acids. CDR3 nucleotide sequence: TGCGCCAGCAGCCAACCCATGGGACTAGGTCTGTTCTTC. Translating gives CASSQPMGLGLFF.

This chain uses TRBV10-3 with TRBJ1-6; 9 bases agree with TRBD1. The length of the CDR3 is 15 residues. The J segment lost 9 bases and the V segment lost 4 bases, leaving 7 bases of the junction unmatched. Germline V gene sequence: CDR1 ENHRY, CDR2 SYGVKD. The CDR3 bases are TGTGCCATCAGTGCGCCGGGACAGGGTACTTCACCCCTCCACTTT. Translating gives CAISAPGQGTSPLHF.

This clone was counted a few times. The genes are TRBV2 and TRBJ2-5; TRBD1 matches 11 bases. Trimming removed 3 bases from V and 4 bases from J; junction bases left unmatched: 1. Germline values: CDR1 SNHLY, CDR2 FYNNEI. The length of the CDR3 is 14 residues. The CDR3 sequence: CASSDGTGGETQYF. For the CDR3, the DNA is TGTGCCAGCAGTGACGGGACAGGGGGAGAGACCCAGTACTTC.

The chain uses TRBV6-2 or TRBV6-3 and TRBJ2-3; 8 nucleotides agree with TRBD1. CDR3 length equals 17 residues. The trim removed 6 bases at V and 2 bases at J, leaving 13 bases unmatched. The germline CDR1 and CDR2 sequences are MNHEY and SVGEGT. The CDR3 loop is CASSPGTGLDNTDTQYF. The CDR3 nucleotides read TGTGCCAGCAGCCCAGGGACAGGCCTTGATAACACAGATACGCAGTATTTT.

The chain recombines TRBV24-1 with TRBJ1-5, with D possibly matching TRBD1 (6 bases). The V end lost 4 bases, the J end lost 0 bases, and 9 bases lay between the germline ends. Germline lookup yields CDR1 KGHDR and CDR2 SFDVKD. The CDR3 sequence is 15 residues long. The CDR3 DNA reads TGTGCCACCAGTGAGCAGGGGTTTAGCAATCAGCCCCAGCATTTT. Translating it yields CATSEQGFSNQPQHF.

In its sample, this clone was seen once. V and J are TRBV4-3 and TRBJ1-3, with a possible D match to TRBD1 (5 bases). The CDR3 covers 16 residues. V was shortened by 1 base and J by 1 base, with 11 bases between the two germline ends. The germline gives CDR1 LGHNA, CDR2 YSLEER. In nucleotides, the CDR3 is TGCGCCAGCAGCCAAGGCATGGGGCCTTCTGGAAACACCATATATTTT. Translating gives CASSQGMGPSGNTIYF.

The rearrangement joins TRBV19 to TRBJ1-3; D is possibly TRBD1 (6 bases). V lost 6 bases to trimming and J lost 3 bases, with 12 bases between them. Germline lookup yields CDR1 LNHDA and CDR2 SQIVND (reference sequence). CDR3 length equals 14 residues. The CDR3 sequence: CASRVQGVGNTIYF. Here the CDR3 DNA reads TGTGCCAGTAGAGTACAGGGTGTTGGAAACACCATATATTTT.

This chain joins TRBV5-1 and TRBJ1-6; TRBD1 agrees at 7 bases. This CDR3 is 15 amino acids long. The ends lost 0 bases at V and 8 bases at J; junction bases unmatched: 5. Germline loops: CDR1 SGHRS, CDR2 YFSETQ. The CDR3 DNA is TGCGCCAGCAGCTTGGCCGGGACAGCTGATTCACCCCTCCACTTT. Its protein is CASSLAGTADSPLHF.

A word on this clone: Other DNA variants within this sample encode the same CDR3. This chain joins TRBV5-4 and TRBJ2-3, with 11 bases that match TRBD2. The germline gives CDR1 SGHNT, CDR2 YYREEE (reference sequence). Trimming removed 4 bases from V and 2 bases from J; junction bases left unmatched: 6. The CDR3 is made up of 16 amino acids. The CDR3 is CASSPLAGGATDTQYF. The CDR3 coding sequence is TGTGCCAGCAGCCCTTTAGCGGGAGGGGCCACAGATACGCAGTATTTT.

The chain uses TRBV7-6 and TRBJ2-3; tentatively, D is TRBD1 (6 bases). The CDR3 is 14 residues long. Germline assignment: CDR1 SGHVS and CDR2 FNYEAQ. With 5 bases removed from V and 4 bases from J, the gap between germline ends came to 13 bases. The CDR3 here is CASSNRVPADTQYF. The CDR3 nucleotides read TGTGCCAGCAGCAACAGGGTTCCGGCAGATACGCAGTATTTT.

This clone has a single count. This chain uses TRBV6-2 or TRBV6-3 with TRBJ2-3; a weak D match, TRBD1 (6 bases). CDR1 and CDR2 from the germline V gene are MNHEY and SVGEGT. This CDR3 is 16 amino acids long. The V and J ends lost 5 bases and 0 bases respectively, with 15 bases between them. The CDR3 coding sequence is TGTGCCAGCAGTATCATATGGGACAAGAGCACAGATACGCAGTATTTT. Translating gives CASSIIWDKSTDTQYF.

The chain joins TRBV4-2 to TRBJ2-3; a possible D gene is TRBD2 (6 bases). Germline V lookup: CDR1 LGHNA, CDR2 YNFKEQ. With 1 base removed from V and 0 bases from J, the gap between germline ends came to 11 bases. The CDR3 spans 16 residues. The CDR3 bases are TGTGCCAGCAGCCAAGTGGGAGGCTCTAGCACAGATACGCAGTATTTT. Encoded protein: CASSQVGGSSTDTQYF.

This rearrangement joins TRBV19 to TRBJ1-2; tentative D call: TRBD1 (5 bases). Germline V gene lookup returns CDR1 LNHDA and CDR2 SQIVND (reference sequence). Trimming took off 2 bases at V and 3 bases at J, with 16 bases between the two ends. CDR3 length: 16 amino acids. CDR3 protein: CASSILTRTSHYGYTF. DNA of the CDR3: TGTGCCAGTAGTATATTAACCCGGACATCTCACTATGGCTACACCTTC.

The chain couples TRBV7-2 to TRBJ1-2; 9 nucleotides line up with TRBD1. Germline assignment: CDR1 SGHTA and CDR2 FQGNSA. After removal of 2 bases from V and 7 bases from J, the junction contained 2 bases not matched to a gene. The CDR3 sequence is 13 residues long. CDR3 sequence: CASSLTGGSGYTF. CDR3 DNA sequence: TGTGCCAGCAGCTTAACAGGGGGCAGTGGCTACACCTTC.

The chain carries TRBV19 and TRBJ1-3; D unresolved. CDR3 length: 15 residues. The V end lost 0 bases, the J end lost 0 bases, and 6 bases lay between the germline ends. The V gene's germline CDR1 is LNHDA and CDR2 SQIVND (reference sequence). CDR3: CASSIDGASGNTIYF. CDR3 nucleotides: TGTGCCAGTAGTATAGACGGTGCCTCTGGAAACACCATATATTTT.

The chain uses TRBV11-2 and TRBJ2-7; 9 bases line up with TRBD1. With V trimmed by 3 bases and J by 3 bases, 9 bases remained unmatched. This CDR3 is 16 amino acids long. The germline V gene encodes CDR1 SGHAT and CDR2 FQNNGV. CDR3 DNA: TGTGCCAGCAGCTTGGGTTCTGCGGGACAGGGCTACGAGCAGTACGTC. Protein: CASSLGSAGQGYEQYV.

This chain joins TRBV4-3 and TRBJ1-1; tentative D call: TRBD1 (5 bases). The CDR3 is made up of 16 amino acids. Germline V gene sequence: CDR1 LGHNA, CDR2 YSLEER. V lost 0 bases and J 5 bases, leaving 16 bases between the germline ends. The chain's CDR3 is CASSQDLVGGGTEAFF. CDR3 nucleotide sequence: TGCGCCAGCAGCCAAGATTTAGTGGGGGGAGGGACTGAAGCTTTCTTT.

This rearrangement joins TRBV24-1 to TRBJ2-1, with a weak D call TRBD2 (6 bases). Germline CDR1 and CDR2: KGHDR and SFDVKD. Deletions cut 1 base from V and 8 bases from J, with 8 bases between. This CDR3 is built from 13 residues. As DNA, the CDR3 is TGTGCCACCAGTGATTTTCAGCGGGATGAGCAGTTCTTC. It specifies CATSDFQRDEQFF.

This chain joins TRBV5-6 and TRBJ2-7, with 9 positions matching TRBD2. With 4 bases clipped from V and 3 bases from J, the junction kept 5 bases outside the gene matches. Germline CDR1 SGHDT, CDR2 YYEEEE. This CDR3 region has 14 residues. The CDR3 loop is CASSPIAGVYEQYV. CDR3 sequence (DNA): TGTGCCAGCAGCCCAATAGCGGGAGTCTACGAGCAGTACGTC.

This chain connects TRBV5-1 to TRBJ1-2; D remains unclear. V was shortened by 3 bases and J by 8 bases, with 11 bases between the two germline ends. The CDR3 has 12 residues. Germline values: CDR1 SGHRS, CDR2 YFSETQ. DNA for the CDR3: TGCGCCAGCAGCTCCGGGGTCTACGGCTACACCTTC. It encodes CASSSGVYGYTF.

This rearrangement joins TRBV7-9 to TRBJ1-2; 8 bases line up with TRBD1. V was pared by 4 bases and J by 6 bases, with 13 bases of the junction left unmatched. Germline CDR1 is SEHNR and CDR2 is FQNEAQ (reference sequence). CDR3 size: 16 residues. The CDR3 sequence is CASSSLAQGAWDGYTF. In DNA, the CDR3 is TGTGCCAGCAGCTCCCTTGCTCAGGGGGCCTGGGATGGCTACACCTTC.

This chain joins TRBV5-1 and TRBJ2-3, with 10 bases identical to TRBD2. Germline trimming cut 0 bases from V and 2 bases from J; bases unmatched to any gene: 3. CDR1 and CDR2 from the germline V gene are SGHRS and YFSETQ. The CDR3 is made up of 16 amino acids. Written as DNA, the CDR3 is TGCGCCAGCAGCTTGGGCCTAGCGGGGGCCACAGATACGCAGTATTTT. Protein product: CASSLGLAGATDTQYF.

The chain has TRBV7-6 and TRBJ2-2, with 14 bases matching TRBD2. The CDR3 totals 19 residues. CDR1 is SGHVS and CDR2 is FNYEAQ in the germline V gene. The ends lost 5 bases at V and 4 bases at J; junction bases unmatched: 12. The CDR3 DNA follows: TGTGCCAGCAGCCGACTAGCGGGGGGGCGAGGTGGAATCACCGGGGAGCTGTTTTTT. This codes for CASSRLAGGRGGITGELFF.

The gene calls are TRBV6-2 or TRBV6-3 and TRBJ1-1; D remains ambiguous. V shed 4 bases and J shed 5 bases, with 8 bases lying between them. Looked up from germline, CDR1 is MNHEY and CDR2 is SVGEGT. This CDR3 is built from 12 residues. CDR3 in DNA: TGTGCCAGCAGTTGGCAACCAACTGAAGCTTTCTTT. Its protein product is CASSWQPTEAFF.

This clone was detected only a few times. This chain uses TRBV6-2 or TRBV6-3 with TRBJ2-2, with 12 bases aligning to TRBD2. The CDR3 spans 18 residues. Germline trimming cut 5 bases from V and 5 bases from J; bases unmatched to any gene: 12. Germline CDR1 MNHEY, CDR2 SVGEGT. CDR3 DNA: TGTGCCAGCAGTCCGATGACTAGCGGGAGCGGTTGGACCGGGGAGCTGTTTTTT. Its translation is CASSPMTSGSGWTGELFF.

V is TRBV2 and J is TRBJ2-3; D is unresolved. The CDR3 covers 15 residues. CDR1 and CDR2 (germline): SNHLY, FYNNEI. The V and J ends lost 0 bases and 2 bases respectively, with 9 bases between them. The DNA of the CDR3 is TGTGCCAGCAGTGAAGCGCACTACCTCACAGATACGCAGTATTTT. Translation gives CASSEAHYLTDTQYF.

This chain links TRBV19 with TRBJ2-3, with 10 bases identical to TRBD1. J lost 1 base, V lost 4 bases, and 8 bases had no gene match. This CDR3 is built from 17 residues. CDR1 and CDR2 (germline): LNHDA, SQIVND (reference sequence). The CDR3 spells CASSTDRGRRGTDTQYF. CDR3 DNA sequence: TGTGCCAGTAGTACCGACAGGGGGCGTCGGGGCACAGATACGCAGTATTTT.